This T cell receptor (beta chain) was obtained from a study of shared clonotypes between healthy human individuals. Across the study: Each donor had three CD4 naive, three CD4 memory, two CD8 naive and one CD8 memory plate. Study-wide points: Researchers sampled only blood; tissue repertoires likely differ.

The protocol was immunoSEQ multiplex PCR, while the TCRdb copy is restricted to in-frame clones and leaves out a portion. The table has 2.5 million or so clones, more than 90% seen once. Partitioning of CD4+ cells yielded a CD45RA+ naive subset and a CD45RA-negative memory subset. Note on this clone: The antigen is unknown.

Germline V gene sequence: CDR1 SGHNT, CDR2 YYREEE (reference sequence). V lost 0 bases, J lost 8 bases, and 11 bases lay in between. This CDR3 spans 14 amino acids. The source of this sequence is a man younger than 35 in good health. The chain combines TRBV5-4 with TRBJ1-4; D unresolved. The sample comprised naive CD4+ T cells sorted from blood. Sample subset: CD45RA+ positively selected. CDR3 sequence reads: CASSLGGLAEKLFF. CDR3 coding DNA: TGTGCCAGCAGCTTGGGGGGTCTGGCAGAAAAACTGTTTTTT.